A single sample gave rise to the 7 T cell receptor beta chains below, sequenced in a study of blood T cell repertoires in COVID-19. Generated by immunoSEQ multiplex PCR, the TCRdb table keeps only in-frame clones and is missing some. Of about 270,000 clones in the sample, roughly 90% were seen once. Sequencing was carried out using peripheral blood. These receptors were collected from a woman in her thirties with COVID-19, enrolled during active disease.

This chain links TRBV20-1 with TRBJ2-1, with a tentative D call TRBD2 (5 bases). V gave up 3 bases and J gave up 0 bases, with 18 bases separating them. Germline CDR1 DFQATT, CDR2 SNEGSKA (reference sequence). The CDR3 extends over 17 amino acids. For the CDR3, the DNA is TGCAGTGCTAGTTCACTAGACCTTACCAGCTCCTACAATGAGCAGTTCTTC. This translates into CSASSLDLTSSYNEQFF.

This clone was picked up one time. The genes are TRBV19 and TRBJ1-5; D is possibly TRBD1 (6 bases). The V end lost 7 bases, the J end lost 5 bases, and 12 bases lay between the germline ends. There are 13 residues in the CDR3. Germline CDR1 is LNHDA and CDR2 is SQIVND (reference sequence). The CDR3 region is CASKTGPYQPQHF. The CDR3 region has the DNA TGTGCCAGTAAGACAGGTCCGTATCAGCCCCAGCATTTT.

The CDR3 reads CASSINVWGGPYGYTF. The CDR3 DNA is TGTGCCAGTAGTATTAATGTGTGGGGCGGACCCTATGGCTACACCTTC. The rearrangement joins TRBV19 to TRBJ1-2, with D maybe TRBD1 (5 bases). CDR3 length: 16 amino acids. V was pared by 3 bases and J by 4 bases, with 18 bases between. Germline V gives CDR1 LNHDA, CDR2 SQIVND (reference sequence).

V gene TRBV19 combines with J gene TRBJ1-2; 7 positions agree with TRBD1. The CDR3 has 13 amino acids. With V trimmed by 1 base and J by 5 bases, 1 base remained unmatched. CDR1 is LNHDA and CDR2 is SQIVND in the germline V gene (reference sequence). Here the CDR3 DNA reads TGTGCCAGTAGTATAGCCAGGGGGTATGGCTACACCTTC. Its protein is CASSIARGYGYTF.

This clone was detected a few times. The V call is TRBV11-2, the J call TRBJ2-7, with 7 bases that match TRBD1. Losses at the gene ends were 2 bases for V and 0 bases for J; bases not matched to a gene: 10. Germline assignment: CDR1 SGHAT and CDR2 FQNNGV. This CDR3 comprises 17 residues. CDR3 in amino acids: CASSLKGGRSDSYEQYF. CDR3 bases: TGTGCCAGCAGCTTAAAAGGGGGCCGGAGTGACTCCTACGAGCAGTACTTC. Complete variable domain (other parts from reference TRBV11-2 and TRBJ2-7): EAGVAQSPRYKIIEKRQSVAFWCNPISGHATLYWYQQILGQGPKLLIQFQNNGVVDDSQLPKDRFSAERLKGVDSTLKIQPAKLEDSAVYLCASSLKGGRSDSYEQYFGPGTRLTVT.

The CDR3 DNA reads TGTGCCAGCAGCTCTTGGACAGGGGGCGAGAGCTCCTATAATTCACCCCTCCACTTT. This gives the protein CASSSWTGGESSYNSPLHF. The chain is built from TRBV7-2 and TRBJ1-6; 11 bases fit TRBD1. V was clipped by 4 bases and J by 0 bases; unmatched bases: 8. CDR1 and CDR2 (germline): SGHTA, FQGNSA. This CDR3 contains 19 residues.

The chain is built from TRBV24-1 and TRBJ1-3, with D perhaps TRBD1 (6 bases). The length of the CDR3 is 13 residues. CDR1 is KGHDR and CDR2 is SFDVKD in the germline V gene. The ends were cut back, 6 bases at V and 5 bases at J, with 10 bases in the middle. The CDR3 protein is CATSPGTRNTIYF. The CDR3 region has the DNA TGTGCCACCAGTCCCGGGACAAGAAACACCATATATTTT.